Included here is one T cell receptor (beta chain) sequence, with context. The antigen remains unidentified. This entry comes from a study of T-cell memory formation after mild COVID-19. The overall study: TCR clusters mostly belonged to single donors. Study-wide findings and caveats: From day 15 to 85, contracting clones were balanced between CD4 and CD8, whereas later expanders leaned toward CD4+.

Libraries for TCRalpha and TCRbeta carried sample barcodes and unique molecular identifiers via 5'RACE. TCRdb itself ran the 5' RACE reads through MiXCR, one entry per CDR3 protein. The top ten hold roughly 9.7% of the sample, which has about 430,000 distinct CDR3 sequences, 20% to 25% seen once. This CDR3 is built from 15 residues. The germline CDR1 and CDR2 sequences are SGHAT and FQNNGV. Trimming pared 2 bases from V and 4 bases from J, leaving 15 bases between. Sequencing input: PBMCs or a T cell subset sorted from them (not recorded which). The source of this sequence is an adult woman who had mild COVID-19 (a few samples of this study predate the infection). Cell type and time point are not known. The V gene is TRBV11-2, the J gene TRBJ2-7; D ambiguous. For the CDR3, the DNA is TGTGCCAGCAGCTTATTAGATTATAGTCCTTACGAGCAGTACTTC. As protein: CASSLLDYSPYEQYF.